The entry below describes one T cell receptor beta chain. The target antigen is unknown. Each donor had 7.5 to 10 milliliters of peripheral blood drawn. This record comes from a study of blood T cells in healthy people across ages. Whole-study findings and limits: With unsorted PBMCs, a conclusive comparison of naive versus antigen-experienced cells was not possible. There were more naive CD4+ cells and higher diversity in long-lived donors than in aged donors.

The second PCR ran about 6 to 11 cycles with a sample-barcoded 5' primer and J-beta primers. In TCRdb, the 5' RACE reads were re-called with MiXCR into one record per CDR3 protein. The data contain hundreds of thousands of distinct CDR3 sequences, around 27% of them singletons. The CDR3 has 13 residues. The ends were cut back, 1 base at V and 0 bases at J, with 7 bases in the middle. The germline V gene has CDR1 DFQATT and CDR2 SNEGSKA (reference sequence). The J gene is TRBJ2-7, the V gene TRBV20-1; D not resolved. Sample: blood. This sequence was found in a woman in her 70s in good health. CDR3 in DNA: TGCAGTGCTAGAGGCCCGAGCTCCTACGAGCAGTACTTC. It translates to CSARGPSSYEQYF.